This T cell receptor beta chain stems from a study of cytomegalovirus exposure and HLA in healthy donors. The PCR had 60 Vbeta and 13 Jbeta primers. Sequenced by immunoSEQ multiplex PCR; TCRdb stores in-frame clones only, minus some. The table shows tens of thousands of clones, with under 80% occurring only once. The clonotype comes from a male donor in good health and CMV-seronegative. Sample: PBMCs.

For the CDR3, the DNA is TGTGCCAGCATTCGACAGGGCGGCAATTCACCCCTCCACTTT. The encoded protein is CASIRQGGNSPLHF. The chain has TRBV6-5 and TRBJ1-6, with 7 positions matching TRBD1. CDR1 is MNHEY and CDR2 is SVGAGI in the germline V gene. There are 14 residues in the CDR3. After removal of 7 bases from V and 7 bases from J, the junction contained 7 bases not matched to a gene.